Below are 18 T cell receptor beta chains sequenced from a single sample in a study of blood T cell repertoires in COVID-19. Some clones are missing from TCRdb's copy, which holds only in-frame ones; the method was immunoSEQ multiplex PCR. The sample lists some 390,000 clones; more than 80% were seen once. What was sequenced was PBMCs or T cells enriched from blood (not recorded which). The receptor source for this set is a young man who had recovered from COVID-19.

This rearrangement joins TRBV7-2 to TRBJ2-5; 14 nucleotides agree with TRBD2. With 5 bases clipped from V and 4 bases from J, the junction kept 6 bases outside the gene matches. The CDR3 is made up of 16 amino acids. Germline V lookup: CDR1 SGHTA, CDR2 FQGNSA. CDR3 in DNA: TGTGCCAGCAGCAACGGACTAGCGGGAGGTGGAGAGACCCAGTACTTC. Translated: CASSNGLAGGGETQYF.

The chain has TRBV2 and TRBJ2-2; tentative D call: TRBD1 (6 bases). V lost 10 bases and J 1 base, leaving 13 bases between the germline ends. The CDR3 is 14 amino acids. CDR1 is SNHLY and CDR2 is FYNNEI in the germline V gene. CDR3 sequence reads: CATREGQNTGELFF. The CDR3 DNA reads as TGTGCCACTCGAGAGGGACAGAACACCGGGGAGCTGTTTTTT.

This chain connects TRBV5-1 to TRBJ2-2; D unresolved. V was trimmed by 0 bases and J by 8 bases, leaving 11 bases between them. CDR3 length: 14 residues. Per the germline V gene, CDR1 is SGHRS and CDR2 is YFSETQ. CDR3 residues: CASSLEYSRGELFF. The CDR3 DNA reads as TGCGCCAGCAGCTTGGAGTATAGTAGAGGGGAGCTGTTTTTT.

Notes on this clone: The same CDR3 is also encoded by other DNA sequences in this sample. The rearrangement links TRBV18 to TRBJ1-5; 9 positions match TRBD1. The CDR3 is 14 residues long. The V and J ends lost 6 bases and 4 bases, in that order; junction bases with no gene match: 4. Germline V gives CDR1 KGHSH, CDR2 LQKENI. The CDR3 region has the DNA TGTGCCAGCTCCCCGGACAGGGGTAATCAGCCCCAGCATTTT. Translated, it gives CASSPDRGNQPQHF.

The chain carries TRBV27 and TRBJ2-6; 7 nucleotides line up with TRBD1. CDR1 MNHEY and CDR2 SMNVEV come from the germline V gene (reference sequence). The CDR3 runs 17 residues. V lost 3 bases and J lost 0; bases outside the gene matches: 5. The CDR3: CASSFTGQSSGANVLTF. CDR3 bases: TGTGCCAGCAGTTTTACGGGACAGAGCTCTGGGGCCAACGTCCTGACTTTC.

The CDR3 nucleotides read TGTGCCAGCAGCGTATCCAGGGGCGGCACTGAAGCTTTCTTT. Translating gives CASSVSRGGTEAFF. The chain employs TRBV9 and TRBJ1-1, with TRBD1 as a possible D gene (6 bases). There are 14 residues in the CDR3. Trimming shortened V by 1 base and J by 4 bases, and 11 bases separated the two germline ends. Germline-derived CDR1 and CDR2 are SGDLS and YYNGEE.

The J gene is TRBJ2-5, the V gene TRBV7-2; 7 bases agree with TRBD1. Germline CDR1 and CDR2: SGHTA and FQGNSA. Unmatched junction bases numbered 6, after V lost 3 bases and J lost 2 bases. CDR3 size: 15 residues. This CDR3 is CASSFPGTVQETQYF. The CDR3 coding sequence is TGTGCCAGCAGCTTCCCCGGGACAGTTCAAGAGACCCAGTACTTC.

The CDR3 is CASSPLSPGGDQPQHF. The CDR3, as DNA: TGTGCCAGCTCACCCTTATCCCCGGGAGGGGACCAGCCCCAGCATTTT. The chain combines TRBV18 with TRBJ1-5; possible D gene TRBD1, 5 bases. Germline V gene sequence: CDR1 KGHSH, CDR2 LQKENI. This CDR3 is 16 amino acids long. V was clipped by 3 bases and J by 7 bases, with 19 bases between them.

The chain is built from TRBV24-1 and TRBJ2-2; TRBD1 agrees at 10 bases. The CDR3 has 17 residues. V was pared by 1 base and J by 7 bases, with 8 bases of the junction left unmatched. Germline V gene lookup returns CDR1 KGHDR and CDR2 SFDVKD. CDR3 region: CATSDLDPGQGSGELFF. CDR3 bases: TGTGCCACCAGTGATTTAGATCCGGGACAGGGGAGCGGGGAGCTGTTTTTT.

The chain uses TRBV3-1 (or the pseudogene TRBV3-2) and TRBJ2-3; 7 nucleotides align to TRBD2. The CDR3 extends over 16 amino acids. Germline trimming cut 4 bases from V and 2 bases from J; bases unmatched to any gene: 9. Germline V gives CDR1 LGHDT, CDR2 YNNKEL (reference sequence). The DNA of the CDR3 is TGTGCCAGCAGCCGCAGCGGGACCTACACCACAGATACGCAGTATTTT. Translation gives CASSRSGTYTTDTQYF.

The V gene is TRBV6-5, the J gene TRBJ2-7; TRBD1 matches 9 bases. Looked up from germline, CDR1 is MNHEY and CDR2 is SVGAGI. This CDR3 is built from 14 residues. Trimming cost V 6 bases and J 3 bases; bases outside gene matches: 6. CDR3 nucleotides: TGTGCCAGCAGAGGAACGGGACAGGGCTACGAGCAGTACTTC. Translated: CASRGTGQGYEQYF.

The genes are TRBV29-1 and TRBJ1-1; D not certain. The V and J ends lost 6 bases and 11 bases respectively, with 22 bases between them. Germline-derived CDR1 and CDR2 are SQVTM and ANQGSEA. The CDR3 runs to 13 residues. CDR3 residues: CSVTSSGVGRAFF. CDR3 nucleotide sequence: TGCAGCGTCACCTCTTCCGGGGTTGGGCGCGCTTTCTTT.

The chain uses TRBV18 and TRBJ1-1; D uncertain. Germline V lookup: CDR1 KGHSH, CDR2 LQKENI. V was cut by 1 base and J by 5 bases, with 20 bases left in between. The CDR3 contains 17 residues. The CDR3 DNA reads as TGTGCCAGCTCACCACGGTTGGGAGTGGCCCTAGGGACTGAAGCTTTCTTT. It translates to CASSPRLGVALGTEAFF.

This chain links TRBV29-1 with TRBJ2-7; perhaps TRBD2 as D (6 bases). Germline-derived CDR1 and CDR2 are SQVTM and ANQGSEA. The CDR3 totals 14 residues. Trimming removed 6 bases from V and 3 bases from J, with 18 bases in between. The CDR3 here is CSVETGDGRYEQYF. CDR3 nucleotide sequence: TGCAGCGTCGAAACGGGGGACGGCCGCTACGAGCAGTACTTC.

The chain links TRBV9 to TRBJ1-6; TRBD1 might be the D (5 bases). Between the trimmed V and J ends, which lost 0 bases and 5 bases, there was a span of 9 bases. CDR1 is SGDLS, CDR2 YYNGEE, per germline. This CDR3 is 15 amino acids long. Here the CDR3 DNA reads TGTGCCAGCAGCGTAGGTCCGACAGATAATTCACCCCTCCACTTT. Translated: CASSVGPTDNSPLHF.

This chain joins TRBV6-5 and TRBJ2-7; TRBD2 is a possible D gene (6 bases). V shed 3 bases and J shed 4 bases, with 10 bases lying between them. Germline CDR1 and CDR2: MNHEY and SVGAGI. CDR3 length: 13 amino acids. DNA for the CDR3: TGTGCCAGCAGTTATAGTCGGGGGTACGAGCAGTACTTC. Protein: CASSYSRGYEQYF.

V is TRBV9 and J is TRBJ2-7; the match to TRBD1 covers 9 bases. The length of the CDR3 is 15 residues. CDR1 and CDR2 (germline): SGDLS, YYNGEE. V was pared by 4 bases and J by 4 bases, with 9 bases of the junction left unmatched. The CDR3 nucleotides read TGTGCCAGCAGCCCAGATACAGGGGGCTGGTACGAGCAGTACTTC. It is translated as CASSPDTGGWYEQYF.

The rearrangement links TRBV10-3 to TRBJ1-6; D uncertain. This CDR3 has 13 amino acids. Trimming took 5 bases from V and 9 from J, leaving 11 bases between them. Germline-derived CDR1 and CDR2 are ENHRY and SYGVKD. The CDR3 sequence: CAISSQDFSPLHF. CDR3 in DNA: TGTGCCATCAGTTCCCAGGATTTTTCACCCCTCCACTTT.